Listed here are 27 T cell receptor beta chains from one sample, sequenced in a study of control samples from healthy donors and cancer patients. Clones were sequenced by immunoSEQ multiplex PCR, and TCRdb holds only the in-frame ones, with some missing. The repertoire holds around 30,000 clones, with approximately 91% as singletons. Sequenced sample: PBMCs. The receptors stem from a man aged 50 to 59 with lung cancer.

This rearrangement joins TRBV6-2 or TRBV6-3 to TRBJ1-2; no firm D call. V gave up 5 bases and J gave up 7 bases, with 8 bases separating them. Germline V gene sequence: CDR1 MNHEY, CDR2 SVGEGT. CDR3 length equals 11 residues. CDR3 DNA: TGTGCCAGCAGTAATATGGCTGGCTACACCTTC. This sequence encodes CASSNMAGYTF.

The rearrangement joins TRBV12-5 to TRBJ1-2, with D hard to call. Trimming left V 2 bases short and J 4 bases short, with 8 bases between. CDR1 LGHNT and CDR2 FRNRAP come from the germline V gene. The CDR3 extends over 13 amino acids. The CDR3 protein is CASGLNGVYGYTF. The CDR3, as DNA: TGTGCTAGTGGTTTGAACGGGGTCTATGGCTACACCTTC.

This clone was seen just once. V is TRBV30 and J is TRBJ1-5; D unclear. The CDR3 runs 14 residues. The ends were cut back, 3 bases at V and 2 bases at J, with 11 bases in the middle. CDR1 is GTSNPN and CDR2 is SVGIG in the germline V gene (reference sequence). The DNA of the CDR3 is TGTGCCTGGAGCAAACGGGAGGGCAATCAGCCCCAGCATTTT. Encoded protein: CAWSKREGNQPQHF.

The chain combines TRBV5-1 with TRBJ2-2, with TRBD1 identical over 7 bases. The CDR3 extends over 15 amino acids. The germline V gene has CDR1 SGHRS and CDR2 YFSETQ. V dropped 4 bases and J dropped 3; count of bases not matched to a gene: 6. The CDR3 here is CASSPRTGDTGELFF. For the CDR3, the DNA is TGCGCCAGCAGCCCAAGGACAGGAGACACCGGGGAGCTGTTTTTT.

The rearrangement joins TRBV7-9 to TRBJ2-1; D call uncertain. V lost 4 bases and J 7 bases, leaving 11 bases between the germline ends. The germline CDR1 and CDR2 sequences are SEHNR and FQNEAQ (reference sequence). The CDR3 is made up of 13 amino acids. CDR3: CASSSGRMNEQFF. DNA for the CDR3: TGTGCCAGCAGCTCCGGACGGATGAATGAGCAGTTCTTC.

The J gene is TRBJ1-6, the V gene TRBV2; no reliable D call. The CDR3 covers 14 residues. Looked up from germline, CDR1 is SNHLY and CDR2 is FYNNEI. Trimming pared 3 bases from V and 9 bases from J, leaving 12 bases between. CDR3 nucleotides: TGTGCCAGCAGTGACCCAGCTTGGATTTCACCCCTCCACTTT. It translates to CASSDPAWISPLHF.

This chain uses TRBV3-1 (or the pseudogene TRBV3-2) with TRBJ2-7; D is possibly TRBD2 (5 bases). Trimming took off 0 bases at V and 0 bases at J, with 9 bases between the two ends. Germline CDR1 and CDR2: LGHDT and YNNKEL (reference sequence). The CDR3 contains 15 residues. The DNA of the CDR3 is TGTGCCAGCAGCCAAGAAGTAGGGAGCTCCTACGAGCAGTACTTC. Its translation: CASSQEVGSSYEQYF.

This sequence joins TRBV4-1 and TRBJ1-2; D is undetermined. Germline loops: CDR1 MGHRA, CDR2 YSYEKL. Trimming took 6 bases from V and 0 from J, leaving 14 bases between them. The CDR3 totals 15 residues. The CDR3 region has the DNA TGCGCCAGCAGTTACGATTCGGCCACTAACTATGGCTACACCTTC. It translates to CASSYDSATNYGYTF.

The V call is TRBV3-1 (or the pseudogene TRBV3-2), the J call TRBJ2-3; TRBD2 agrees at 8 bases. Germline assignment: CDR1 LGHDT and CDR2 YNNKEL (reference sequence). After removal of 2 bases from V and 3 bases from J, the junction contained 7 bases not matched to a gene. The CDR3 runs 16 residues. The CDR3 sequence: CASSQRGGLWTDTQYF. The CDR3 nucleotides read TGTGCCAGCAGCCAACGGGGGGGCCTTTGGACAGATACGCAGTATTTT.

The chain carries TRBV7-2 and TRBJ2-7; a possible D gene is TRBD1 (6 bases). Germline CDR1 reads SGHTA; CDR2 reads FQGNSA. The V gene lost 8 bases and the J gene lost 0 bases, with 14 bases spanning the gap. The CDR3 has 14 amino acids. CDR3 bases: TGTGCCAGCCGTAGGACAGCGAGCTCCTACGAGCAGTACTTC. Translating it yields CASRRTASSYEQYF.

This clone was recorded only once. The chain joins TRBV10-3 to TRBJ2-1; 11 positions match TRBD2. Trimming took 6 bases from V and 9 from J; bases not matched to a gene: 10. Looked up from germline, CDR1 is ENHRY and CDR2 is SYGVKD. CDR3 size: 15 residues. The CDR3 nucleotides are TGTGCCATCAGGCCGGGACTAGCGGAGTACGGTGAGCAGTTCTTC. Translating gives CAIRPGLAEYGEQFF.

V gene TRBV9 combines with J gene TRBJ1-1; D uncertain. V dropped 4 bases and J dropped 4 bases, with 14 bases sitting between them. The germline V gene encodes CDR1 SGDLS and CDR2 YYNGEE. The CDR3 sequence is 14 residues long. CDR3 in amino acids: CASSQTAMGTEAFF. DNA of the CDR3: TGTGCCAGCAGCCAAACAGCCATGGGCACTGAAGCTTTCTTT.

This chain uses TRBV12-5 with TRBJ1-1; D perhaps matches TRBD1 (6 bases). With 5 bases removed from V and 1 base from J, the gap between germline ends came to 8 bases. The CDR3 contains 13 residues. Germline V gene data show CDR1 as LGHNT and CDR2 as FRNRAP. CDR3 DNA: TGTGCTAGTGGTCAGACAGGGAACACTGAAGCTTTCTTT. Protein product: CASGQTGNTEAFF. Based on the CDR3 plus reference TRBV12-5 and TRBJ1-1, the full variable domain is DARVTQTPRHKVTEMGQEVTMRCQPILGHNTVFWYRQTMMQGLELLAYFRNRAPLDDSGMPKDRFSAEMPDATLATLKIQPSEPRDSAVYFCASGQTGNTEAFFGQGTRLTVV.

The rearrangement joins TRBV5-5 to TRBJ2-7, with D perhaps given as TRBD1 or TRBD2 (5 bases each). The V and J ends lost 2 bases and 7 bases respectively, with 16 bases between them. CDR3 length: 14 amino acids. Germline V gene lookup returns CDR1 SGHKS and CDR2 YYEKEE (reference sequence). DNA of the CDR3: TGTGCCAGCAGCTTTTCCGGGACCCCTTGGGAGCAGTACTTC. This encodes CASSFSGTPWEQYF.

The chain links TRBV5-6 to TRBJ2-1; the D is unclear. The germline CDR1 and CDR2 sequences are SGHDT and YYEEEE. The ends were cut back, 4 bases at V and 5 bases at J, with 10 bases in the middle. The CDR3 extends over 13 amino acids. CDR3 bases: TGTGCCAGCAGCCAATACAAGGACAATGAGCAGTTCTTC. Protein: CASSQYKDNEQFF.

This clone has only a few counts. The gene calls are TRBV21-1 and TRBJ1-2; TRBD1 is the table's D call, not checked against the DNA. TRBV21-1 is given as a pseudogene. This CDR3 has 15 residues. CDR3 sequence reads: CASSKSIQGHYGYTF. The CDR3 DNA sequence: TGTGCCAGCAGCAAATCTATACAGGGCCACTATGGCTACACCTTC.

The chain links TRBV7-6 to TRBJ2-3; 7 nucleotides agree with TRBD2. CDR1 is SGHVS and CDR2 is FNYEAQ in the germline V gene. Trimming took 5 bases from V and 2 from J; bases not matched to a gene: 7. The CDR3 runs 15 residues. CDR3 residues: CASSPAGVYTDTQYF. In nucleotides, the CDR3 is TGTGCCAGCAGCCCCGCGGGGGTCTACACAGATACGCAGTATTTT.

This CDR3 reads CASSFGQPQHF. DNA of the CDR3: TGTGCCAGCAGTTTTGGGCAGCCCCAGCATTTT. This chain connects TRBV12-3 or TRBV12-4 to TRBJ1-5; D is undetermined. The V end lost 3 bases, the J end lost 7 bases, and 4 bases lay between the germline ends. This CDR3 comprises 11 residues.

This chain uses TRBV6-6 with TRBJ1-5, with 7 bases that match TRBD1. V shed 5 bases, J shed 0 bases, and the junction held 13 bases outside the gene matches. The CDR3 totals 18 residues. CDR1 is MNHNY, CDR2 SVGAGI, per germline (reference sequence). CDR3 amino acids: CASSPTGAHFYSNQPQHF. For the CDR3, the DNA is TGTGCCAGCAGTCCTACAGGGGCCCACTTTTATAGCAATCAGCCCCAGCATTTT.

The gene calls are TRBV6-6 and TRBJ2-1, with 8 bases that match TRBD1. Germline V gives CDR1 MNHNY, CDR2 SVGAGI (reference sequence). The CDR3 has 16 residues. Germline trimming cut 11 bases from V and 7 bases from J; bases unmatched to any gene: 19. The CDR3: CAPAEAQGVPKNEQFF. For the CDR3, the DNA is TGTGCCCCCGCCGAAGCACAGGGGGTACCAAAAAATGAGCAGTTCTTC.

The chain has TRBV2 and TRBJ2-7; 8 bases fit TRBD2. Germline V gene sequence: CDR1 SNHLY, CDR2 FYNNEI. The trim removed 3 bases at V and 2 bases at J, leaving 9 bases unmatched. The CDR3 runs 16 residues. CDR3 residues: CASSDRRTSRTYEQYF. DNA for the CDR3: TGTGCCAGCAGTGACCGAAGGACTAGCCGGACCTACGAGCAGTACTTC.

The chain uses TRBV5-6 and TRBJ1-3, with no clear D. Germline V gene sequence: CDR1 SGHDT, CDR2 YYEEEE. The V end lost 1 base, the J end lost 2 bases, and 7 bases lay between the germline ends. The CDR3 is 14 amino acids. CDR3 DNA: TGTGCCAGCAGCTTGCTCCAGCCTGGAAACACCATATATTTT. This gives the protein CASSLLQPGNTIYF.

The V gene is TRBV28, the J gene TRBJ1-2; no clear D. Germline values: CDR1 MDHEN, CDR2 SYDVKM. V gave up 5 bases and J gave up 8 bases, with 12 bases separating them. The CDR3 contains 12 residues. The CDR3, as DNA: TGTGCCAGCAGTACAACAGTAGGAGGCTACACCTTC. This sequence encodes CASSTTVGGYTF.

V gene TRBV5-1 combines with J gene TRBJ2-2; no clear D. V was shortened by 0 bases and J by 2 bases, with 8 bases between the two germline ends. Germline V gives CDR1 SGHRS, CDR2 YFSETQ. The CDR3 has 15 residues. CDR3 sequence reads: CASSLAGTNTGELFF. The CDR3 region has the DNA TGCGCCAGCAGCTTGGCGGGCACAAACACCGGGGAGCTGTTTTTT.

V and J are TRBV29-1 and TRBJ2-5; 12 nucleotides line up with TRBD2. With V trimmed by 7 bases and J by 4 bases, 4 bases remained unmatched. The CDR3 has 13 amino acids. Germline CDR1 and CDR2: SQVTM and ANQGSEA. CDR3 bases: TGCAGCGGCCGACTAGCGGGGGTAGAGACCCAGTACTTC. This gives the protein CSGRLAGVETQYF.

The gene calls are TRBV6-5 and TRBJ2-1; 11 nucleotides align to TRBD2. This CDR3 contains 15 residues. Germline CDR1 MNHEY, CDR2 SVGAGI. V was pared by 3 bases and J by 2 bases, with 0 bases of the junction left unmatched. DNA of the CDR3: TGTGCCAGCAGTTATAGCGGGGGGGCCTACAATGAGCAGTTCTTC. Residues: CASSYSGGAYNEQFF.

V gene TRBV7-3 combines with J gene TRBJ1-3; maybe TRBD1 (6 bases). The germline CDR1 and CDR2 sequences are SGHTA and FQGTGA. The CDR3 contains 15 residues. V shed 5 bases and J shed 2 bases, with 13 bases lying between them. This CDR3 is CASSAPGQAGNTIYF. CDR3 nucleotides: TGTGCCAGCAGCGCCCCGGGACAAGCTGGAAACACCATATATTTT.